Presented here are 26 T cell receptor beta chains from one specimen sequenced in a study of shared clonotypes between healthy human individuals. The protocol was immunoSEQ multiplex PCR, while the TCRdb copy is restricted to in-frame clones and leaves out a portion. This sample has roughly 570,000 clones, with more than 95% found just once. The naive CD8 subset, CD45RO-negative cells positively selected for CCR7, excluded terminally differentiated effector memory CD45RA+ cells. The sequenced sample was naive CD8+ T cells sorted from blood. The receptor set was obtained from a man aged 25-45 years in good health.

This chain joins TRBV7-9 and TRBJ2-7; 8 bases fit TRBD1. With V trimmed by 4 bases and J by 1 base, 3 bases remained unmatched. CDR3 size: 14 residues. Germline CDR1 is SEHNR and CDR2 is FQNEAQ (reference sequence). The CDR3 DNA reads as TGTGCCAGCAGCTCACAGGGGGAGTCCTACGAGCAGTACTTC. This gives the protein CASSSQGESYEQYF.

V is TRBV6-5 and J is TRBJ2-6, with D uncertain. The V gene's germline CDR1 is MNHEY and CDR2 SVGAGI. Trimming left V 4 bases short and J 5 bases short, with 15 bases between. The CDR3 totals 16 residues. CDR3 coding DNA: TGTGCCAGCAGTTCGTCCAAAACGGGCTGGGCCAACGTCCTGACTTTC. Translated: CASSSSKTGWANVLTF.

J is TRBJ1-2 and V is TRBV5-6; maybe TRBD1 (5 bases). The germline V gene encodes CDR1 SGHDT and CDR2 YYEEEE. The V gene lost 4 bases and the J gene lost 8 bases, with 18 bases spanning the gap. This CDR3 is built from 14 residues. The CDR3 DNA reads as TGTGCCAGCAGCCACGCCCCGGGACTTAAAGGCTACACCTTC. This sequence encodes CASSHAPGLKGYTF.

The rearrangement uses TRBV7-9 and TRBJ1-3; 9 bases map to TRBD1. The CDR3 runs 14 residues. The germline CDR1 and CDR2 sequences are SEHNR and FQNEAQ (reference sequence). V lost 2 bases, J lost 8 bases, and 4 bases stayed unmatched. CDR3: CASSLTGGADTIYF. CDR3 bases: TGTGCCAGCAGCTTAACAGGGGGCGCGGACACCATATATTTT.

The genes are TRBV14 and TRBJ2-3; possible D gene TRBD1, 5 bases. Germline loops: CDR1 SGHDN, CDR2 FVKESK. The CDR3 spans 13 residues. With 0 bases removed from V and 8 bases from J, the gap between germline ends came to 9 bases. The CDR3, as DNA: TGTGCCAGCAGCCAAGAAGGCAGGGTTACGCAGTATTTT. It is translated as CASSQEGRVTQYF.

The rearrangement joins TRBV30 to TRBJ1-1; no clear D. CDR1 is GTSNPN and CDR2 is SVGIG in the germline V gene (reference sequence). This CDR3 comprises 12 residues. The V end was cut by 2 bases, the J end by 4 bases, with 8 bases between. CDR3 DNA: TGTGCCTGGAGTACGCTAGCCACTGAAGCTTTCTTT. This sequence encodes CAWSTLATEAFF. Supplemented by reference TRBV30 and TRBJ1-1, the full variable domain reads SQTIHQWPATLVQPVGSPLSLECTVEGTSNPNLYWYRQAAGRGLQLLFYSVGIGQISSEVPQNLSASRPQDRQFILSSKKLLLSDSGFYLCAWSTLATEAFFGQGTRLTVV.

This chain links TRBV11-2 with TRBJ2-1; 7 bases are a match to TRBD1. The V gene's germline CDR1 is SGHAT and CDR2 FQNNGV. The CDR3 has 19 amino acids. J gave up 5 bases and V 4 bases, and 20 bases lay outside the gene matches. The CDR3 here is CASSYVPGQRLGAHNEQFF. The CDR3 nucleotides read TGTGCCAGCAGCTACGTTCCGGGACAGAGATTAGGGGCCCACAATGAGCAGTTCTTC.

About this clone: Other DNA sequences in the sample encode the same CDR3. This sequence joins TRBV29-1 and TRBJ2-1; 12 bases agree with TRBD2. This CDR3 comprises 16 residues. V shed 4 bases and J 1 base; nucleotides not matched to a gene: 5. CDR1 is SQVTM, CDR2 ANQGSEA, per germline. CDR3 amino acids: CSVVGLAGSSYNEQFF. CDR3 DNA sequence: TGCAGCGTTGTCGGACTAGCGGGAAGTTCCTACAATGAGCAGTTCTTC.

In this sample, this clone turned up once. Other nucleotide sequences in the sample specify the same CDR3. The V call is TRBV30, the J call TRBJ2-7; 7 nucleotides agree with TRBD1. The V gene end was trimmed by 1 base and the J gene end by 3 bases; junction bases not matched to a gene: 0. The germline gives CDR1 GTSNPN, CDR2 SVGIG (reference sequence). The CDR3 has 12 residues. The CDR3 DNA reads as TGTGCCTGGAGTGGGGACAGCTACGAGCAGTACTTC. Its translation: CAWSGDSYEQYF.

The chain links TRBV28 to TRBJ2-7; D is ambiguous. This CDR3 is built from 8 residues. Germline V gene data show CDR1 as MDHEN and CDR2 as SYDVKM. In nucleotides, the CDR3 is TGTAGGGTGGGTGAGCAGTACTTC. Translated: CRVGEQYF. The full variable domain, completed using reference TRBV28 and TRBJ2-7, is DVKVTQSSRYLVKRTGEKVFLECVQDMDHENMFWYRQDPGLGLRLIYFSYDVKMKEKGDIPEGYSVSREKKERFSLILESASTNQTSMYLCRVGEQYFGPGTRLTVT.

The chain has TRBV5-1 and TRBJ2-3; D possibly matches TRBD1 or TRBD2 (6 bases each). CDR1 and CDR2 (germline): SGHRS, YFSETQ. V was clipped by 0 bases and J by 11 bases, with 19 bases between them. This CDR3 has 15 amino acids. CDR3 coding DNA: TGCGCCAGCAGCTTGGTGGAGGGGGGACAACCCGAGCAGTATTTT. Translated: CASSLVEGGQPEQYF.

The count of this clone is one. The chain couples TRBV7-2 to TRBJ2-7; weak D call: TRBD2 (6 bases). Trimming pared 6 bases from V and 3 bases from J, leaving 18 bases between. The length of the CDR3 is 15 residues. Germline lookup yields CDR1 SGHTA and CDR2 FQGNSA. CDR3 bases: TGTGCCAGCAGAGGATCGGGAGCCCCTAGCTACGAGCAGTACTTC. This sequence encodes CASRGSGAPSYEQYF.

This chain uses TRBV7-9 with TRBJ2-2; 7 bases agree with TRBD2. The CDR3 spans 16 residues. From germline, CDR1 is SEHNR and CDR2 FQNEAQ (reference sequence). With 10 bases clipped from V and 4 bases from J, the junction kept 15 bases outside the gene matches. The CDR3 DNA is TGTGCCACCCGGGACCCCGGGAGGTTTCGCACCGGGGAGCTGTTTTTT. Protein: CATRDPGRFRTGELFF.

Only one count was recorded for this clone. The chain couples TRBV7-9 to TRBJ1-2; 8 bases agree with TRBD1. The CDR3 has 16 residues. The V and J ends lost 5 bases and 4 bases, in that order; junction bases with no gene match: 12. Germline-derived CDR1 and CDR2 are SEHNR and FQNEAQ (reference sequence). CDR3 DNA: TGTGCCAGCAGCCCCCGCGACGGACAGGGAATCTATGGCTACACCTTC. This encodes CASSPRDGQGIYGYTF.

The rearrangement links TRBV5-5 to TRBJ2-7, with TRBD1 matching 7 bases. CDR3 length equals 15 residues. Per the germline V gene, CDR1 is SGHKS and CDR2 is YYEKEE (reference sequence). Trimming cost V 4 bases and J 2 bases; bases outside gene matches: 9. For the CDR3, the DNA is TGTGCCAGCAGCCAAGGACTCGGGACAGCCTACGAGCAGTACTTC. Amino acid sequence: CASSQGLGTAYEQYF. The full variable domain, in which reference TRBV5-5 and TRBJ2-7 provide the parts outside the CDR3, is DAGVTQSPTHLIKTRGQQVTLRCSPISGHKSVSWYQQVLGQGPQFIFQYYEKEERGRGNFPDRFSARQFPNYSSELNVNALLLGDSALYLCASSQGLGTAYEQYFGPGTRLTVT.

The rearrangement links TRBV5-1 to TRBJ2-7; TRBD1 aligns across 7 bases. The J segment lost 4 bases and the V segment lost 0 bases, leaving 7 bases of the junction unmatched. The CDR3 extends over 15 amino acids. In germline, CDR1 is SGHRS, CDR2 YFSETQ. CDR3 region: CASSLAVTGRYEQYF. CDR3 nucleotide sequence: TGCGCCAGCAGCTTGGCCGTGACAGGGCGATACGAGCAGTACTTC.

This chain connects TRBV5-1 to TRBJ2-3; 11 bases fit TRBD1. The germline V gene encodes CDR1 SGHRS and CDR2 YFSETQ. The V gene end was trimmed by 2 bases and the J gene end by 3 bases; junction bases not matched to a gene: 11. The CDR3 sequence is 18 residues long. DNA for the CDR3: TGCGCCAGCAGCTTCACTGGGACAGGGGGTCTGGGGACAGATACGCAGTATTTT. Amino acids: CASSFTGTGGLGTDTQYF.

J is TRBJ2-5 and V is TRBV7-2; weak D call: TRBD1 (6 bases). V shed 4 bases and J shed 0 bases, with 9 bases lying between them. The CDR3 has 14 amino acids. CDR1 and CDR2 from the germline V gene are SGHTA and FQGNSA. The CDR3 DNA follows: TGTGCCAGCAGCTCCAGACAGGACCAAGAGACCCAGTACTTC. This gives the protein CASSSRQDQETQYF.

V is TRBV7-6 and J is TRBJ2-2; D perhaps matches TRBD2 (6 bases). V gave up 3 bases and J gave up 6 bases, with 17 bases separating them. CDR3 size: 16 residues. The germline V gene encodes CDR1 SGHVS and CDR2 FNYEAQ. CDR3 nucleotides: TGTGCCAGCAGCTTTAGGACTAACCCTTCAGCCGGGGAGCTGTTTTTT. Its protein product is CASSFRTNPSAGELFF.

The rearrangement joins TRBV10-2 to TRBJ1-2; D is uncertain. The germline CDR1 and CDR2 sequences are WSHSY and SAAADI. The CDR3 spans 14 residues. Trimming took 1 base from V and 7 from J, leaving 13 bases between them. The CDR3 loop is CASSELGAWVGYTF. CDR3 in DNA: TGCGCCAGCAGTGAGTTAGGAGCTTGGGTTGGCTACACCTTC.

V and J are TRBV5-8 and TRBJ1-3; 11 nucleotides agree with TRBD1. V dropped 0 bases and J dropped 6; count of bases not matched to a gene: 8. The CDR3 is 17 amino acids. Germline CDR1 is SGHTS and CDR2 is YDEGEE. As DNA, the CDR3 is TGTGCCAGCAGCTTGGGACCGGACAGGGGGCTTGTAAACACCATATATTTT. Its protein product is CASSLGPDRGLVNTIYF.

The chain employs TRBV7-9 and TRBJ2-7; 9 bases are a match to TRBD1. With 5 bases clipped from V and 4 bases from J, the junction kept 9 bases outside the gene matches. The CDR3 runs 15 residues. The V gene's germline CDR1 is SEHNR and CDR2 FQNEAQ (reference sequence). The CDR3 DNA sequence: TGTGCCAGCAGCCCTGCGGGACAGGGCATGTACGAGCAGTACTTC. It is translated as CASSPAGQGMYEQYF. Using reference TRBV7-9 and TRBJ2-7 for the parts outside the CDR3, the full variable domain is DTGVSQNPRHKITKRGQNVTFRCDPISEHNRLYWYRQTLGQGPEFLTYFQNEAQLEKSRLLSDRFSAERPKGSFSTLEIQRTEQGDSAMYLCASSPAGQGMYEQYFGPGTRLTVT.

The rearrangement links TRBV6-1 to TRBJ1-4; a possible D gene is TRBD1 (5 bases). The CDR3 is 15 amino acids. V was cut by 2 bases and J by 4 bases, with 11 bases left in between. Germline CDR1 reads MNHNS; CDR2 reads SASEGT. The CDR3 DNA is TGTGCCAGCAGTGAATATCTGCAGGGTAATGAAAAACTGTTTTTT. It specifies CASSEYLQGNEKLFF.

Points on this clone: One end of the junction does not line up with germline, which may come from a read error. This chain joins TRBV13 and TRBJ2-3; 7 bases agree with TRBD2. Germline-derived CDR1 and CDR2 are PRHDT and FYEKMQ (reference sequence). The CDR3 contains 15 residues. The CDR3 loop reads CASSQRGRGANTQYF. For the CDR3, the DNA is TGCGCCAGCAGCCAACGTGGGAGGGGAGCAAATACGCAGTATTTT.

The V gene is TRBV5-4, the J gene TRBJ2-7, with 8 bases that match TRBD2. CDR3 length equals 17 residues. Germline CDR1 SGHNT, CDR2 YYREEE (reference sequence). V lost 5 bases, J lost 0 bases, and 13 bases stayed unmatched. The CDR3 nucleotides read TGTGCCAGCAGAGCCGGGGGGGCCGGGACTAGCTCCTACGAGCAGTACTTC. Translating gives CASRAGGAGTSSYEQYF. Filled out from reference TRBV5-4 and TRBJ2-7, the complete variable domain reads ETGVTQSPTHLIKTRGQQVTLRCSSQSGHNTVSWYQQALGQGPQFIFQYYREEENGRGNFPPRFSGLQFPNYSSELNVNALELDDSALYLCASRAGGAGTSSYEQYFGPGTRLTVT.

The chain has TRBV27 and TRBJ2-3, with TRBD2 matching over 10 bases. Germline CDR1 reads MNHEY; CDR2 reads SMNVEV (reference sequence). Losses at the gene ends were 4 bases for V and 5 bases for J; bases not matched to a gene: 3. The length of the CDR3 is 14 residues. The CDR3: CASSSGLAEDTQYF. The CDR3 coding sequence is TGTGCCAGCAGTTCAGGACTAGCGGAAGATACGCAGTATTTT.